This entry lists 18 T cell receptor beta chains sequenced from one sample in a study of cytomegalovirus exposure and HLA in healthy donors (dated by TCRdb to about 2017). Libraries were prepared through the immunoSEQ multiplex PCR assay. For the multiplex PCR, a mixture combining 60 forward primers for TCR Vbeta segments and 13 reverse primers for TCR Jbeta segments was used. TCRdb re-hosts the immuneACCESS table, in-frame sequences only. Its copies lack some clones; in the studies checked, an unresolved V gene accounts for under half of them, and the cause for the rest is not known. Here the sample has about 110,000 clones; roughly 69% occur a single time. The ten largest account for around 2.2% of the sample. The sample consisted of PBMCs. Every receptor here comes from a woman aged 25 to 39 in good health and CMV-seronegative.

CDR3 DNA sequence: TGCGCCAGCAGCCAAGATCAGGGTCCACTAGCGGAAGGGATCTACAATGAGCAGTTCTTC. This translates into CASSQDQGPLAEGIYNEQFF. The chain combines TRBV4-3 with TRBJ2-1; 8 bases match TRBD2. The germline V gene encodes CDR1 LGHNA and CDR2 YSLEER. The CDR3 has 20 residues. The ends lost 0 bases at V and 3 bases at J; junction bases unmatched: 16.

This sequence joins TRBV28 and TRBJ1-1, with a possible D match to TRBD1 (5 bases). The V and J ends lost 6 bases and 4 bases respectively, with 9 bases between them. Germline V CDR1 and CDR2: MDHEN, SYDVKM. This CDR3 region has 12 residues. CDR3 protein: CASRDMGTEAFF. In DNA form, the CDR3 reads TGTGCCAGCAGGGACATGGGCACTGAAGCTTTCTTT.

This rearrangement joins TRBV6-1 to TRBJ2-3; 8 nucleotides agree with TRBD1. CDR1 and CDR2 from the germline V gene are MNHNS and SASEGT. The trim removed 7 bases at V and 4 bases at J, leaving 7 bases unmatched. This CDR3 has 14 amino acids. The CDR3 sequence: CASTFGQGADTQYF. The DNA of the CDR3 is TGTGCCAGCACATTCGGACAGGGTGCAGATACGCAGTATTTT.

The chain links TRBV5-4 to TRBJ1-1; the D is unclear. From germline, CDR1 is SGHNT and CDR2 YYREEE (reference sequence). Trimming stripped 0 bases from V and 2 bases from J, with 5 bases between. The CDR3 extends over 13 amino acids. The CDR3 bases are TGTGCCAGCAGCTTGGCGGGAAACACTGAAGCTTTCTTT. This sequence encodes CASSLAGNTEAFF.

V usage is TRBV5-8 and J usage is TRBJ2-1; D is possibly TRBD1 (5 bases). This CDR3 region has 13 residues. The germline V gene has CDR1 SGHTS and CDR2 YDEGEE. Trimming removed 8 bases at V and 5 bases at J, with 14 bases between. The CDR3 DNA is TGTGCCAGGAGACCCAAGGGGCACAATGAGCAGTTCTTC. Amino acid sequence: CARRPKGHNEQFF.

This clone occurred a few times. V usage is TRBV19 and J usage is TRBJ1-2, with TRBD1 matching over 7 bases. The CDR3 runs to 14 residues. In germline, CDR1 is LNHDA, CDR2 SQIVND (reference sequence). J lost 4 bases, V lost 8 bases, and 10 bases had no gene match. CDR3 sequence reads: CASQEGDSFYGYTF. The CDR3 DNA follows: TGTGCCAGTCAAGAGGGGGACAGCTTCTATGGCTACACCTTC. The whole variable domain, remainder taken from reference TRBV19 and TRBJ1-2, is DGGITQSPKYLFRKEGQNVTLSCEQNLNHDAMYWYRQDPGQGLRLIYYSQIVNDFQKGDIAEGYSVSREKKESFPLTVTSAQKNPTAFYLCASQEGDSFYGYTFGSGTRLTVV.

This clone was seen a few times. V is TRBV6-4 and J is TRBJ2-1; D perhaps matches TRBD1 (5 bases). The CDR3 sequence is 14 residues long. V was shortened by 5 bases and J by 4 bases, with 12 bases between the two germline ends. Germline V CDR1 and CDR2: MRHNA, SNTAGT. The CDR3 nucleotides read TGTGCCAGCAGTCCCTCTGGGGCTTACAATGAGCAGTTCTTC. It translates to CASSPSGAYNEQFF.

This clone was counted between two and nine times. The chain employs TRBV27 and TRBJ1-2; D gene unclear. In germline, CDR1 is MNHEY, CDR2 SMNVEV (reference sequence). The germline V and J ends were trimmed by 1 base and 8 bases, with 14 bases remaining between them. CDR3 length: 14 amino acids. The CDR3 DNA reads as TGTGCCAGCAGTTTATATGGCAGATCTTACGGCTACACCTTC. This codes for CASSLYGRSYGYTF.

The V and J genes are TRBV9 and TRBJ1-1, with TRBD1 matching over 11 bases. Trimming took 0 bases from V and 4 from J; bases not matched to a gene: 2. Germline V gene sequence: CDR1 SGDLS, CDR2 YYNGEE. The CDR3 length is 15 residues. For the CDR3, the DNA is TGTGCCAGCAGCGTAGGTGGGACAGGGGGCACTGAAGCTTTCTTT. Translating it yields CASSVGGTGGTEAFF.

In DNA form, the CDR3 reads TGTGCCAGCAGCCGGGAAACAGGGGCCCCCTCTGGAAACACCATATATTTT. Its protein is CASSRETGAPSGNTIYF. The V and J genes are TRBV4-2 and TRBJ1-3, with 7 bases identical to TRBD1. Germline V gene lookup returns CDR1 LGHNA and CDR2 YNFKEQ. The CDR3 extends over 17 amino acids. Losses at the gene ends were 4 bases for V and 0 bases for J; bases not matched to a gene: 9.

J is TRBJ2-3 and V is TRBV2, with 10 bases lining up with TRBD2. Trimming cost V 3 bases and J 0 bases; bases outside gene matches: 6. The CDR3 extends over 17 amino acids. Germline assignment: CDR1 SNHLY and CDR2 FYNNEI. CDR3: CASSDAGLAESTDTQYF. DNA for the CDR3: TGTGCCAGCAGTGACGCTGGACTAGCGGAGAGCACAGATACGCAGTATTTT. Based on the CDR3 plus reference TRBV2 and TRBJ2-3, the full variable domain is EPEVTQTPSHQVTQMGQEVILRCVPISNHLYFYWYRQILGQKVEFLVSFYNNEISEKSEIFDDQFSVERPDGSNFTLKIRSTKLEDSAMYFCASSDAGLAESTDTQYFGPGTRLTVL.

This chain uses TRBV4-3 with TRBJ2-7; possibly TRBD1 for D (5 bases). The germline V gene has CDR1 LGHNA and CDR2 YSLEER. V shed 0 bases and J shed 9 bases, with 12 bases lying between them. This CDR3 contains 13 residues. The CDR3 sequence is CASSQDQAGRQYF. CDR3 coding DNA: TGCGCCAGCAGCCAAGATCAGGCAGGGCGGCAGTACTTC.

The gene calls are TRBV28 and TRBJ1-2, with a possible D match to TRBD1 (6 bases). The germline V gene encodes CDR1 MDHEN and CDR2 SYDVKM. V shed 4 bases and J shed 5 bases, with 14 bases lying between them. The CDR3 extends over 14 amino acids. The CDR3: CASSSSQTGYGYTF. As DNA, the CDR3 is TGTGCCAGCAGTTCATCACAAACAGGGTATGGCTACACCTTC.

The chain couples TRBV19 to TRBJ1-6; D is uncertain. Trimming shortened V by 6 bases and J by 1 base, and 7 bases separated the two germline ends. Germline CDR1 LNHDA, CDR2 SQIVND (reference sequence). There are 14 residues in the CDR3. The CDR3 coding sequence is TGTGCCAGTAGCTTCGGTTCCTATAATTCACCCCTCCACTTT. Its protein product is CASSFGSYNSPLHF.

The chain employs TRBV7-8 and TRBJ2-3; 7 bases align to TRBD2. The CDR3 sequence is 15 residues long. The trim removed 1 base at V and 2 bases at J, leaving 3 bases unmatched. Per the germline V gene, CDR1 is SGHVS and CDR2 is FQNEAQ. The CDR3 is CASSLEREATDTQYF. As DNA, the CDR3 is TGTGCCAGCAGCTTAGAACGGGAGGCCACAGATACGCAGTATTTT.

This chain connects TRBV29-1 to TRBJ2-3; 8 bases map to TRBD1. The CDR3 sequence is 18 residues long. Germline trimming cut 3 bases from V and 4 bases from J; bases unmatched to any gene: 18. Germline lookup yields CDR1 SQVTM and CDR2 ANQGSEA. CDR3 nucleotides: TGCAGCGTTGAGGTGCCCAACGGAGCAGGGGGCTACCCAGATACGCAGTATTTT. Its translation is CSVEVPNGAGGYPDTQYF.

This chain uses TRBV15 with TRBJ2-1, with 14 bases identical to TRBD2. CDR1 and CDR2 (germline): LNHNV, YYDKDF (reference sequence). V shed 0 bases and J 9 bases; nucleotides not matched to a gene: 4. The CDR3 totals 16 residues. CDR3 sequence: CATSRDRLAGGSEQFF. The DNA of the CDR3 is TGTGCCACCAGCAGAGACAGACTAGCGGGAGGGAGTGAGCAGTTCTTC.

Here the CDR3 reads CASSLFTGTPSRNEQFF. The CDR3 coding sequence is TGTGCCAGCAGTTTATTTACGGGGACTCCGTCCAGGAATGAGCAGTTCTTC. The V and J genes are TRBV28 and TRBJ2-1; a possible D gene is TRBD2 (6 bases). The V gene's germline CDR1 is MDHEN and CDR2 SYDVKM. The CDR3 totals 17 residues. The germline V and J ends were trimmed by 1 base and 7 bases, with 20 bases remaining between them.